This T cell receptor beta chain was sequenced in a study of blood T cell repertoires in COVID-19. Study-level background: Acute and convalescent COVID-19 samples came from the United States, Italy and Spain.

The CDR3 runs 15 residues. Trimming left V 2 bases short and J 1 base short, with 9 bases between. Per the germline V gene, CDR1 is SGHTA and CDR2 is FQGNSA. Under the authors' procedure: Researchers report that nucleated cell counts were estimated from reference gene primer amplification. TCRdb keeps only in-frame clones here, not all; method: immunoSEQ multiplex PCR. D and trimming come from the DNA, and the V and J calls and clone size come from that table. The table shows about 140,000 clones, with about 86% occurring only once. This chain connects TRBV7-2 to TRBJ1-5, with D possibly TRBD1 on 6 matching bases. The sequence derives from a woman in her sixties with acute or convalescent COVID-19. The sequenced sample consisted of peripheral blood. CDR3 sequence: CASSLRGQSNQPQHF. For the CDR3, the DNA is TGTGCCAGCAGCTTACGCGGACAGAGCAATCAGCCCCAGCATTTT.